The 32 T cell receptor beta chains below come from one sample, sequenced in a study of blood T cell repertoires in COVID-19. Clones were sequenced by immunoSEQ multiplex PCR, and TCRdb holds only the in-frame ones, with some missing. The data hold about 160,000 clones, with roughly 80% observed a single time. Sequencing was carried out using peripheral blood. These receptors all stem from a woman older than 75 with acute or convalescent COVID-19.

The chain is built from TRBV5-1 and TRBJ2-5; D gene uncertain. CDR3 length equals 12 residues. Germline V gene data show CDR1 as SGHRS and CDR2 as YFSETQ. Trimming cost V 4 bases and J 5 bases, with 9 bases left between them. Here the CDR3 reads CASSLKPETQYF. In nucleotides, the CDR3 is TGCGCCAGCAGCCTAAAACCGGAGACCCAGTACTTC. Combining the CDR3 with reference TRBV5-1 and TRBJ2-5 gives the whole variable domain KAGVTQTPRYLIKTRGQQVTLSCSPISGHRSVSWYQQTPGQGLQFLFEYFSETQRNKGNFPGRFSGRQFSNSRSEMNVSTLELGDSALYLCASSLKPETQYFGPGTRLLVL.

The chain recombines TRBV5-5 with TRBJ1-1, with D possibly TRBD1 on 5 matching bases. V lost 1 base to trimming and J lost 0 bases, with 7 bases between them. The CDR3 covers 14 residues. The germline CDR1 and CDR2 sequences are SGHKS and YYEKEE (reference sequence). DNA of the CDR3: TGTGCCAGCAGCTTGATGACAGTGAACACTGAAGCTTTCTTT. Residues: CASSLMTVNTEAFF.

The chain employs TRBV6-5 and TRBJ1-5; 10 positions agree with TRBD1. Germline V gives CDR1 MNHEY, CDR2 SVGAGI. V gave up 7 bases and J gave up 3 bases; unmatched junction bases: 3. The CDR3 covers 14 residues. The CDR3 DNA follows: TGTGCCAGCACGGGACAGGGGCTCAATCAGCCCCAGCATTTT. Residues: CASTGQGLNQPQHF.

The V gene is TRBV6-1, the J gene TRBJ1-3; D may be TRBD1 (5 bases). Trimming shortened V by 2 bases and J by 7 bases, and 15 bases separated the two germline ends. The CDR3 consists of 15 residues. Germline-derived CDR1 and CDR2 are MNHNS and SASEGT. The CDR3 nucleotides are TGTGCCAGCAGTGAACAGGCCAGGGAATGGAACACCATATATTTT. This translates into CASSEQAREWNTIYF.

The chain is built from TRBV5-5 and TRBJ2-2, with a tentative D call TRBD1 (5 bases). V was cut by 5 bases and J by 0 bases, with 14 bases left in between. Germline V lookup: CDR1 SGHKS, CDR2 YYEKEE (reference sequence). The CDR3 has 16 amino acids. The CDR3: CASSSGLFPNTGELFF. The DNA for the CDR3 is TGTGCCAGCAGTTCAGGGCTATTCCCGAACACCGGGGAGCTGTTTTTT.

About this clone itself: One end of the junction fails to match germline, which may point to a read error. CDR3: CATRATPYNEQFF. Written as DNA, the CDR3 is TGTGCCACCCGAGCGACCCCCTATAATGAGCAGTTCTTC. V is TRBV6-6 and J is TRBJ2-1; the D is unclear. Germline loops: CDR1 MNHNY, CDR2 SVGAGI (reference sequence). The CDR3 runs to 13 residues.

The gene calls are TRBV5-5 and TRBJ1-5; 7 nucleotides match TRBD1. The CDR3 has 14 amino acids. The germline CDR1 and CDR2 sequences are SGHKS and YYEKEE (reference sequence). J lost 2 bases, V lost 4 bases, and 3 bases had no gene match. Written as DNA, the CDR3 is TGTGCCAGCAGCCTTGACAGGGGCAATCAGCCCCAGCATTTT. Encoded protein: CASSLDRGNQPQHF.

This clone has a single count. The chain joins TRBV7-9 to TRBJ2-3; D is possibly TRBD2 (5 bases). Germline V lookup: CDR1 SEHNR, CDR2 FQNEAQ (reference sequence). The CDR3 length is 14 residues. V shed 4 bases and J shed 0 bases, with 8 bases lying between them. For the CDR3, the DNA is TGTGCCAGCAGCTGGAGGACTAGCACAGATACGCAGTATTTT. It codes for CASSWRTSTDTQYF.

The chain links TRBV12-3 or TRBV12-4 to TRBJ1-2; TRBD1 aligns across 7 bases. With V trimmed by 6 bases and J by 5 bases, 6 bases remained unmatched. This CDR3 is 13 amino acids long. The CDR3 sequence is CASSSGGSYGYTF. The CDR3 region has the DNA TGTGCCAGCAGCTCAGGGGGTAGTTATGGCTACACCTTC.

This rearrangement joins TRBV18 to TRBJ1-1, with D possibly being TRBD1 (5 bases). CDR3 length: 13 amino acids. Germline CDR1 reads KGHSH; CDR2 reads LQKENI. Trimming stripped 4 bases from V and 3 bases from J, with 9 bases between. This CDR3 is CASSRGGDTEAFF. CDR3 sequence (DNA): TGTGCCAGCTCACGGGGGGGAGACACTGAAGCTTTCTTT.

The V gene is TRBV18, the J gene TRBJ1-1, with 8 bases identical to TRBD1. With V trimmed by 3 bases and J by 11 bases, 5 bases remained unmatched. This CDR3 region has 12 residues. In germline, CDR1 is KGHSH, CDR2 LQKENI. CDR3 in amino acids: CASSPPDRVAFF. CDR3 in DNA: TGTGCCAGCTCACCGCCGGACAGGGTGGCTTTCTTT.

The sample holds one count of this clone. The chain carries TRBV14 and TRBJ2-1; 7 bases agree with TRBD1. Germline lookup yields CDR1 SGHDN and CDR2 FVKESK. V trimming: 1 base; J trimming: 3 bases; junction bases outside the gene matches: 3. The length of the CDR3 is 15 residues. CDR3 residues: CASSQGGGFYNEQFF. The CDR3 DNA follows: TGTGCCAGCAGCCAAGGAGGGGGCTTCTACAATGAGCAGTTCTTC.

V and J are TRBV28 and TRBJ2-7, with a possible D match to TRBD1 (7 bases). This CDR3 has 13 residues. Looked up from germline, CDR1 is MDHEN and CDR2 is SYDVKM. V was clipped by 6 bases and J by 6 bases, with 15 bases between them. CDR3 sequence reads: CASRPRGDFEQYF. The CDR3 nucleotides read TGTGCCAGCAGACCCAGGGGGGACTTCGAGCAGTACTTC. Based on the CDR3 plus reference TRBV28 and TRBJ2-7, the full variable domain is DVKVTQSSRYLVKRTGEKVFLECVQDMDHENMFWYRQDPGLGLRLIYFSYDVKMKEKGDIPEGYSVSREKKERFSLILESASTNQTSMYLCASRPRGDFEQYFGPGTRLTVT.

This clone has just a few counts. The rearrangement uses TRBV6-5 and TRBJ2-4; possibly TRBD2 for D (5 bases). This CDR3 contains 14 residues. Germline CDR1 reads MNHEY; CDR2 reads SVGAGI. The CDR3 DNA reads as TGTGCTATCGCGAGGGATCTAGCCAAAAACATTCAGTACTTC. This gives the protein CAIARDLAKNIQYF.

This rearrangement joins TRBV19 to TRBJ1-5, with TRBD1 as a possible D gene (6 bases). CDR1 and CDR2 from the germline V gene are LNHDA and SQIVND (reference sequence). The CDR3 sequence is 13 residues long. V lost 4 bases and J 9 bases, leaving 13 bases between the germline ends. In DNA, the CDR3 is TGTGCCAGTAGTACCCTGACAGGCCGGCCCCAGCATTTT. This gives the protein CASSTLTGRPQHF.

The CDR3 reads CASSPGGDNYGYTF. The CDR3 nucleotides are TGTGCCAGCTCACCAGGAGGGGACAACTATGGCTACACCTTC. This chain uses TRBV18 with TRBJ1-2; a weak D match, TRBD1 (5 bases). Germline V gene lookup returns CDR1 KGHSH and CDR2 LQKENI. V lost 2 bases, J lost 2 bases, and 9 bases lay in between. The CDR3 consists of 14 residues. The full variable domain, with the rest looked up from reference TRBV18 and TRBJ1-2, is NAGVMQNPRHLVRRRGQEARLRCSPMKGHSHVYWYRQLPEEGLKFMVYLQKENIIDESGMPKERFSAEFPKEGPSILRIQQVVRGDSAAYFCASSPGGDNYGYTFGSGTRLTVV.

V usage is TRBV3-1 (or the pseudogene TRBV3-2) and J usage is TRBJ1-5, with D uncertain. The length of the CDR3 is 14 residues. V dropped 1 base and J dropped 6 bases, with 10 bases sitting between them. Germline CDR1 LGHDT, CDR2 YNNKEL (reference sequence). The CDR3 protein is CASSQAPLVQPQHF. CDR3 in DNA: TGTGCCAGCAGCCAAGCTCCCCTAGTTCAGCCCCAGCATTTT.

The gene calls are TRBV6-5 and TRBJ1-6; possible D gene TRBD1, 6 bases. This CDR3 has 14 amino acids. The germline CDR1 and CDR2 sequences are MNHEY and SVGAGI. V gave up 8 bases and J gave up 4 bases, with 12 bases separating them. DNA of the CDR3: TGTGCCAGCCAGGGGACGTCATATAATTCACCCCTCCACTTT. It is translated as CASQGTSYNSPLHF.

The sample holds one count of this clone. A much larger clone lies one base from this, so it may be a read error. V is TRBV12-3 or TRBV12-4 and J is TRBJ1-1; TRBD1 matches 7 bases. The V gene end was trimmed by 6 bases and the J gene end by 4 bases; junction bases not matched to a gene: 5. This CDR3 is 13 amino acids long. CDR3 residues: CASSRQGGTEAFF. The CDR3 DNA reads as TGTGCCAGCAGCCGACAGGGAGGCACTGAAGCTTTCTTT.

This clone was recorded only once. CDR3 loop: CASSFGTFGGQGQFF. DNA of the CDR3: TGTGCCAGCAGTTTCGGGACGTTTGGGGGCCAGGGGCAGTTCTTC. V usage is TRBV27 and J usage is TRBJ2-1; possible D gene TRBD1, 6 bases. The CDR3 spans 15 residues. V was pared by 3 bases and J by 12 bases, with 21 bases between. Per the germline V gene, CDR1 is MNHEY and CDR2 is SMNVEV (reference sequence).

The V gene is TRBV28, the J gene TRBJ2-1; 9 bases align to TRBD1. The trim removed 8 bases at V and 6 bases at J, leaving 5 bases unmatched. CDR3 size: 13 residues. Per germline, CDR1 MDHEN and CDR2 SYDVKM. The CDR3 DNA sequence: TGTGCCAGCTCGGACAGGGGTCCCAATGAGCAGTTCTTC. Translated: CASSDRGPNEQFF.

This rearrangement joins TRBV11-2 to TRBJ1-2; D is unresolved. V dropped 0 bases and J dropped 4 bases, with 9 bases sitting between them. Germline values: CDR1 SGHAT, CDR2 FQNNGV. The length of the CDR3 is 14 residues. The CDR3 sequence is CASSLDSWSYGYTF. CDR3 DNA sequence: TGTGCCAGCAGCTTAGATAGTTGGAGCTATGGCTACACCTTC.

The V and J genes are TRBV28 and TRBJ1-5; 9 bases fit TRBD1. Per the germline V gene, CDR1 is MDHEN and CDR2 is SYDVKM. V trimming: 2 bases; J trimming: 7 bases; junction bases outside the gene matches: 6. The length of the CDR3 is 15 residues. This chain's CDR3 is CASSLRQGVAQPQHF. The CDR3 region has the DNA TGTGCCAGCAGTTTACGACAGGGGGTTGCCCAGCCCCAGCATTTT.

The rearrangement links TRBV7-9 to TRBJ2-7, with 10 bases aligning to TRBD1. Unmatched junction bases numbered 9, after V lost 5 bases and J lost 2 bases. This CDR3 spans 16 amino acids. CDR1 SEHNR and CDR2 FQNEAQ come from the germline V gene (reference sequence). Here the CDR3 reads CASSHTGGQGTYEQYF. CDR3 bases: TGTGCCAGCAGCCATACCGGGGGACAGGGGACCTACGAGCAGTACTTC.

The rearrangement joins TRBV15 to TRBJ2-3; tentative D call: TRBD1 (6 bases). This CDR3 is built from 16 residues. The V and J ends lost 0 bases and 2 bases respectively, with 12 bases between them. CDR1 LNHNV and CDR2 YYDKDF come from the germline V gene (reference sequence). The CDR3 region has the DNA TGTGCCACCAGCAGAGAACCGACAGGTTTCACAGATACGCAGTATTTT. It yields the protein CATSREPTGFTDTQYF.

The gene calls are TRBV10-2 and TRBJ1-5, with D uncertain. This CDR3 has 13 residues. Trimming took off 4 bases at V and 4 bases at J, with 8 bases between the two ends. Germline V gene data show CDR1 as WSHSY and CDR2 as SAAADI. The CDR3: CASSGAANQPQHF. CDR3 nucleotides: TGCGCCAGCAGTGGGGCAGCAAATCAGCCCCAGCATTTT.

This sequence joins TRBV2 and TRBJ1-5, with TRBD1 matching over 8 bases. Trimming took 2 bases from V and 5 from J; bases not matched to a gene: 5. CDR3 length: 15 residues. Germline V gives CDR1 SNHLY, CDR2 FYNNEI. The CDR3 bases are TGTGCCAGCAGTGAAAATCAGGGGGCATATCAGCCCCAGCATTTT. Its protein is CASSENQGAYQPQHF. Based on the CDR3 plus reference TRBV2 and TRBJ1-5, the full variable domain is EPEVTQTPSHQVTQMGQEVILRCVPISNHLYFYWYRQILGQKVEFLVSFYNNEISEKSEIFDDQFSVERPDGSNFTLKIRSTKLEDSAMYFCASSENQGAYQPQHFGDGTRLSIL.

This clone was seen once. V and J are TRBV28 and TRBJ1-6, with 7 positions matching TRBD1. The germline CDR1 and CDR2 sequences are MDHEN and SYDVKM. V shed 6 bases, J shed 5 bases, and the junction held 4 bases outside the gene matches. The CDR3 extends over 14 amino acids. The CDR3 DNA is TGTGCCAGCAGCGGGGACAGCGATAATTCACCCCTCCACTTT. The encoded protein is CASSGDSDNSPLHF.

The V gene is TRBV2, the J gene TRBJ1-5; D unresolved. With 4 bases removed from V and 6 bases from J, the gap between germline ends came to 10 bases. Germline loops: CDR1 SNHLY, CDR2 FYNNEI. The CDR3 length is 13 residues. The CDR3 sequence: CASSGGDLQPQHF. The CDR3 DNA is TGTGCCAGCAGTGGTGGAGATCTTCAGCCCCAGCATTTT.

V gene TRBV15 combines with J gene TRBJ1-2; D ambiguous. From germline, CDR1 is LNHNV and CDR2 YYDKDF (reference sequence). The CDR3 contains 13 residues. Trimming pared 1 base from V and 2 bases from J, leaving 5 bases between. CDR3 in DNA: TGTGCCACCAGCAGAGTGCGGAACTATGGCTACACCTTC. This sequence encodes CATSRVRNYGYTF.

This chain uses TRBV4-1 with TRBJ1-6; maybe TRBD1 (5 bases). This CDR3 has 17 amino acids. Germline V gives CDR1 MGHRA, CDR2 YSYEKL. Trimming cost V 4 bases and J 0 bases, with 13 bases left between them. Here the CDR3 reads CASSRGQASSYNSPLHF. The CDR3 nucleotides read TGCGCCAGCAGCCGAGGACAAGCGAGCTCCTATAATTCACCCCTCCACTTT.

The chain has TRBV6-5 and TRBJ1-3, with 8 positions matching TRBD1. The CDR3 runs to 13 residues. CDR1 is MNHEY, CDR2 SVGAGI, per germline. J was trimmed by 4 bases and V by 6 bases; bases with no gene match: 2. The CDR3 DNA sequence: TGTGCCAGCAGCGGACAGGGAGGAAACACCATATATTTT. It codes for CASSGQGGNTIYF.